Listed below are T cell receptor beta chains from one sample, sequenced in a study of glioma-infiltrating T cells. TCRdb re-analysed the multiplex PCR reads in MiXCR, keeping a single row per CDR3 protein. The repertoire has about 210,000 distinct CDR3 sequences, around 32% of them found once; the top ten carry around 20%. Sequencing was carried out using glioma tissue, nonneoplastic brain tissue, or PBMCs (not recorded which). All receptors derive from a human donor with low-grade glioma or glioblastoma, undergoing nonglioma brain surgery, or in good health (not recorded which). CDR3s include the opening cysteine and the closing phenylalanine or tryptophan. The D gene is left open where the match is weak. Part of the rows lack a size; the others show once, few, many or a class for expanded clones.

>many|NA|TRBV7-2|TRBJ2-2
CASSIAGGNGGELFF
TGTGCCAGCAGCATAGCCGGAGGAAACGGCGGGGAGCTGTTTTTT
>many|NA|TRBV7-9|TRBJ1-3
CASSLNPQGSGNTIYF
TGTGCCAGCAGCTTAAACCCGCAGGGCTCAGGAAACACCATATATTTT
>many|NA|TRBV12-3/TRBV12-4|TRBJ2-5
CASSPSTETQYF
TGTGCCAGCAGTCCAAGTACAGAGACCCAGTACTTC
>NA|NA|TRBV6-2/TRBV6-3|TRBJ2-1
CASREGNYDEQFF
TGTGCCAGCAGGGAGGGGAATTACGATGAGCAGTTCTTC
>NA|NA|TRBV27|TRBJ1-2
CAGSSYNGPYYGYTF
TGTGCCGGCAGTTCCTACAATGGGCCCTACTATGGCTACACATTC
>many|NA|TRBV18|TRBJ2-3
CASSPLGSAVDTQYF
TGTGCCAGCTCACCACTCGGAAGCGCAGTAGATACGCAGTATTTT
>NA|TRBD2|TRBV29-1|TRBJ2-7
CRVEGGSSYEQYF
TGCAGAGTTGAAGGCGGGAGCTCCTACGAGCAGTACTTC
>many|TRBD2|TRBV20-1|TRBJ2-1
CSAGRLAGLPYNEQFF
TGCAGTGCAGGACGACTAGCGGGCCTACCATACAATGAGCAGTTCTTC
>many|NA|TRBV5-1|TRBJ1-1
CASSPSTGNTEAFF
TGCGCCAGCAGCCCCTCGACAGGGAACACTGAAGCTTTCTTT
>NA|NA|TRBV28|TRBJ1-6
CAIPGAGANSPLHF
TGTGCCATCCCCGGGGCAGGGGCGAATTCACCCCTCCACTTT
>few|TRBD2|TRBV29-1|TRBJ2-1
CSVEDLASGSYNEQFF
TGCAGCGTTGAAGATCTAGCTAGCGGGAGCTACAATGAGCAGTTCTTC
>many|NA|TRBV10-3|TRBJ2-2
CAISPERDTGELFF
TGTGCCATCAGCCCGGAAAGGGACACCGGGGAGCTGTTTTTT
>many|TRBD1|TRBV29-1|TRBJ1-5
CSVATGGLDQPQHF
TGCAGCGTGGCAACAGGGGGATTGGATCAGCCCCAGCATTTT
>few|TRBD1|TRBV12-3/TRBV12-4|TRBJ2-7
CASTPGQGSYEQYF
TGTGCCAGCACCCCGGGACAGGGTTCCTACGAGCAGTACTTC
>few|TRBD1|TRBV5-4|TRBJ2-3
CASSSGQGFTDTQYF
TGTGCCAGCAGCTCTGGACAGGGGTTCACAGATACGCAGTATTTT
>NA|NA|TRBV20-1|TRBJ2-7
CSARDRTGSLRYEQYF
TGCAGTGCTAGAGACAGGACTGGCAGTCTTAGGTACGAGCAGTACTTC
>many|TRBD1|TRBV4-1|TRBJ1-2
CASSQIDRVYGYTF
TGCGCCAGCAGCCAGATTGACAGGGTTTATGGCTACACCTTC
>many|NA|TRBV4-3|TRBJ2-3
CASSQETENRDDESTDTQYF
TGCGCCAGCAGCCAAGAAACTGAAAACCGGGACGACGAAAGCACAGATACGCAGTATTTT
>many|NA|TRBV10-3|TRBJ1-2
CAISSGDGYTF
TGTGCCATCAGTTCAGGGGACGGCTACACCTTC
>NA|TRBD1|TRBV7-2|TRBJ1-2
CASSLGGPGAGPGQGMRTF
TGTGCCAGCAGCTTAGGCGGGCCGGGAGCTGGACCTGGACAGGGGATGAGAACCTTC
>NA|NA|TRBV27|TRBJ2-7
CVSSPTLGVYEQYF
TGTGTCAGCAGTCCAACGCTGGGGGTCTACGAGCAGTACTTT
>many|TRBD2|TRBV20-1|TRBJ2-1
CSAGASGSSYNEQFF
TGCAGTGCTGGCGCTAGCGGGAGCTCCTACAATGAGCAGTTCTTC
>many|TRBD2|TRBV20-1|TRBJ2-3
CSARTAGATSTDTQYF
TGCAGTGCTAGAACGGCGGGAGCTACTAGCACAGATACGCAGTATTTT
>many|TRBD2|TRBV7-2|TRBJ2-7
CASSVGGTSGGYEQYF
TGTGCCAGCAGCGTCGGGGGGACTAGCGGGGGTTACGAGCAGTACTTC
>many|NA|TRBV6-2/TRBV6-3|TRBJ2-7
CATRRGYEQYF
TGTGCCACACGGAGGGGCTACGAGCAGTACTTC
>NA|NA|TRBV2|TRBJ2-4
CASARVRVTAKNIQYF
TGTGCCAGCGCCCGAGTCAGGGTTACAGCCAAAAACATTCAGTACTTC
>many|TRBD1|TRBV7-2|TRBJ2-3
CASSPGQGSDTQYF
TGTGCCAGCAGCCCTGGACAGGGGTCAGATACGCAGTATTTT
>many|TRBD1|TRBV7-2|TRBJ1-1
CASRQTGTAHTEAFF
TGTGCCAGCAGGCAAACCGGGACAGCCCACACTGAAGCTTTCTTT
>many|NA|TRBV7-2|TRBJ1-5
CASSLSGDQPQHF
TGTGCCAGCAGCTTATCAGGGGATCAGCCCCAGCATTTT
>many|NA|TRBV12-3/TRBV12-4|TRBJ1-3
CASSLRQATGNTIYF
TGTGCCAGCAGTCTTAGACAGGCAACTGGAAACACCATATATTTT
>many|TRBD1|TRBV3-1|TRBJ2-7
CASSHSTGTGRWEQYF
TGTGCCAGCAGCCATTCTACCGGGACAGGTCGGTGGGAGCAGTACTTC
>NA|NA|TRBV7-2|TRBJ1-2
CASKASENYGYTF
TGTGCCTCCAAAGCCTCAGAAAACTATGGCTACACCTTC
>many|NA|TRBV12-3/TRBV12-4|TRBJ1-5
CASSLSSGNQPQHF
TGTGCCAGCAGTTTATCTAGTGGCAATCAGCCCCAGCATTTT
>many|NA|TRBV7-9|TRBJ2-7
CASSFSTTYEQYF
TGTGCCAGCAGCTTTTCAACTACCTACGAGCAGTACTTC
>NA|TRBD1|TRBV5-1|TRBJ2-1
CASSLGGGTYNEQFF
TGCGCCAGCAGCTTGGGAGGGGGCACCTACAATGAGCAGTTCTTC
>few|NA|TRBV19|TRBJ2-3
CASSITGSSTDTQYF
TGTGCCAGTAGTATAACTGGTTCTAGCACAGATACGCAGTATTTT
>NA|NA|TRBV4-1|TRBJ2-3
CASSQDRNSRGTQYF
TGCGCCAGCAGCCAAGATCGCAATAGCAGAGGTACGCAGTATTTT
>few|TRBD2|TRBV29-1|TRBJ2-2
CSVASGTRGSGELFF
TGCAGCGTCGCATCCGGGACTAGGGGATCCGGGGAGCTGTTTTTT
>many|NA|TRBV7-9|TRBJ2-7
CASSLYQGPYEQYF
TGTGCCAGCAGCTTATACCAGGGCCCCTACGAGCAGTACTTC
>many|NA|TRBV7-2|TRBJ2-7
CASSSFGAYEQYF
TGTGCCAGCAGCTCGTTTGGTGCCTACGAGCAGTACTTC
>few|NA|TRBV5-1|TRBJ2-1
CASRGATYNEQFF
TGCGCCAGCAGAGGCGCCACCTACAATGAGCAGTTCTTC
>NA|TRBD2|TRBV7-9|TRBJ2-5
CASSLPGTSGSSRLRQETQYF
TGTGCCAGCAGCTTGCCGGGGACTAGCGGGAGTTCCCGACTCCGCCAAGAGACCCAGTACTTC
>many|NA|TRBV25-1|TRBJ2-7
CASHLGYEQYF
TGTGCCAGCCATCTAGGATACGAGCAGTACTTC
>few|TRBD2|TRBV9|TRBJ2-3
CASSLLAGAGTDTQYF
TGTGCCAGCAGCCTACTAGCGGGGGCGGGCACAGATACGCAGTATTTT
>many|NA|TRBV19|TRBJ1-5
CASSITERYQPQHF
TGTGCCAGTAGTATTACAGAGAGGTATCAGCCCCAGCATTTT